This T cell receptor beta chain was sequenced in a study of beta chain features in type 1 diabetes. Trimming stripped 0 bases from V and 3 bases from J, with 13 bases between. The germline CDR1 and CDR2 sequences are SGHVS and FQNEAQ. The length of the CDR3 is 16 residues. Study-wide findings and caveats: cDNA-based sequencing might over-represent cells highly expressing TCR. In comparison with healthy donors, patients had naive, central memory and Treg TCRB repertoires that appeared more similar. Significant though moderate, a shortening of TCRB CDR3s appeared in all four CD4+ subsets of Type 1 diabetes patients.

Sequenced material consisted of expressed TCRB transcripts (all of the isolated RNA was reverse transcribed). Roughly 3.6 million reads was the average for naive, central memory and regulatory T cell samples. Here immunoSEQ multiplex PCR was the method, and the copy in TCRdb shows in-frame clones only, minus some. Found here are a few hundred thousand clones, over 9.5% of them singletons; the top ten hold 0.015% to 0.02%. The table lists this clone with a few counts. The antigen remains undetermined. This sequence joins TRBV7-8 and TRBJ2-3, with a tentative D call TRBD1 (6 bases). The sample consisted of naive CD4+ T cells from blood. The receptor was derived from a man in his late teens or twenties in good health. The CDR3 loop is CASSLAGNRATDTQYF. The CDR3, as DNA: TGTGCCAGCAGCTTAGCGGGGAACAGGGCGACAGATACGCAGTATTTT. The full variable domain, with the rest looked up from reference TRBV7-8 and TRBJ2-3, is GAGVSQSPRYKVAKRGQDVALRCDPISGHVSLFWYQQALGQGPEFLTYFQNEAQLDKSGLPSDRFFAERPEGSVSTLKIQRTQQEDSAVYLCASSLAGNRATDTQYFGPGTRLTVL.